Listed here are 11 T cell receptor beta chains from one sample, sequenced in a study of sequential checkpoint blockade in melanoma. The treatment was: randomized to nivolumab then ipilimumab (arm A) or the reverse (arm B). Libraries were prepared by immunoSEQ multiplex PCR; TCRdb keeps only in-frame clonotypes and omits some of them. Of 6,500 to 9,000 clones listed, about 25% are singletons. The sample consisted of tumor tissue (inferred from file names), taken from a patient given nivolumab and ipilimumab in sequence. Every receptor here comes from a human donor with melanoma.

V usage is TRBV19 and J usage is TRBJ1-2; 9 nucleotides line up with TRBD1. This CDR3 is 14 amino acids long. Germline CDR1 LNHDA, CDR2 SQIVND (reference sequence). The V segment lost 5 bases and the J segment 6 bases; nucleotides outside the gene matches: 7. The CDR3 coding sequence is TGTGCCAGTAGTGTACAGGGGGCTGGGAATGGCTACACCTTC. This codes for CASSVQGAGNGYTF.

This clone was seen more than once but under ten times. The J gene is TRBJ2-2, the V gene TRBV12-5; TRBD1 matches at 8 bases. Looked up from germline, CDR1 is LGHNT and CDR2 is FRNRAP. The CDR3 has 14 residues. CDR3 sequence: CASTDRVGTGELFF. The CDR3, as DNA: TGTGCCAGCACGGACAGGGTGGGGACCGGGGAGCTGTTTTTT. Combining the CDR3 with reference TRBV12-5 and TRBJ2-2 gives the whole variable domain DARVTQTPRHKVTEMGQEVTMRCQPILGHNTVFWYRQTMMQGLELLAYFRNRAPLDDSGMPKDRFSAEMPDATLATLKIQPSEPRDSAVYFCASTDRVGTGELFFGEGSRLTVL.

The gene calls are TRBV18 and TRBJ2-5; D remains unclear. The CDR3 covers 13 residues. Trimming shortened V by 3 bases and J by 5 bases, and 10 bases separated the two germline ends. Germline V CDR1 and CDR2: KGHSH, LQKENI. CDR3 in DNA: TGTGCCAGCTCACCCCCACTTCGGGAGACCCAGTACTTC. Protein product: CASSPPLRETQYF.

There are a few counts of this clone. The V call is TRBV6-8, the J call TRBJ1-2; a weak D match, TRBD1 (5 bases). Germline CDR1 and CDR2: MNHGY and SAAAGT. This CDR3 comprises 18 residues. Trimming took 0 bases from V and 3 from J, leaving 20 bases between them. CDR3 nucleotide sequence: TGTGCCAGCAGTTACTCGATTATGGATCTCAGGGTAGACTATGGCTACACCTTC. It specifies CASSYSIMDLRVDYGYTF.

The CDR3 loop is CASKQQGGSTYEQYF. The DNA of the CDR3 is TGCGCCAGCAAGCAACAGGGGGGGTCCACCTACGAGCAGTACTTC. This chain joins TRBV5-1 and TRBJ2-7; D is perhaps TRBD1 (8 bases). V was trimmed by 6 bases and J by 2 bases, leaving 18 bases between them. Germline lookup yields CDR1 SGHRS and CDR2 YFSETQ. CDR3 length: 15 amino acids.

The chain uses TRBV11-3 and TRBJ2-7, with 11 nucleotides matching TRBD1. V shed 7 bases, J shed 2 bases, and the junction held 7 bases outside the gene matches. CDR1 is SGHNT, CDR2 YENEEA, per germline. The CDR3 spans 15 residues. The CDR3: CASTWDRGDTYEQYF. CDR3 DNA sequence: TGTGCCAGCACCTGGGACAGGGGGGACACCTACGAGCAGTACTTC.

V and J are TRBV5-1 and TRBJ2-1, with D uncertain. The CDR3 has 14 amino acids. Germline V gene sequence: CDR1 SGHRS, CDR2 YFSETQ. Trimming pared 6 bases from V and 7 bases from J, leaving 17 bases between. The CDR3: CASTKSGLGNEQFF. The CDR3 DNA sequence: TGCGCCAGCACTAAATCGGGCCTTGGGAATGAGCAGTTCTTC.

The chain carries TRBV16 and TRBJ2-3, with 9 nucleotides matching TRBD1. Germline V CDR1 and CDR2: KGHSY, FQNENV. V shed 2 bases and J 3 bases; nucleotides not matched to a gene: 3. The CDR3 loop spans 15 amino acids. The CDR3 loop is CASSQHRGRTDTQYF. CDR3 coding DNA: TGTGCCAGCAGCCAACACAGGGGGCGAACAGATACGCAGTATTTT.

The rearrangement joins TRBV7-6 to TRBJ2-2; 13 bases are shared with TRBD2. With 6 bases clipped from V and 7 bases from J, the junction kept 8 bases outside the gene matches. This CDR3 spans 16 amino acids. CDR1 and CDR2 (germline): SGHVS, FNYEAQ. CDR3 protein: CASRIRLAGGGGELFF. In nucleotides, the CDR3 is TGTGCCAGCAGAATTCGACTAGCGGGAGGTGGCGGGGAGCTGTTTTTT.

The CDR3 nucleotides read TGTGCCAGTACCCTCACCGGGACAGGGGGCTATGGCTACACCTTC. Translated: CASTLTGTGGYGYTF. The chain combines TRBV19 with TRBJ1-2; 11 positions match TRBD1. From germline, CDR1 is LNHDA and CDR2 SQIVND (reference sequence). The J segment lost 4 bases and the V segment lost 7 bases, leaving 8 bases of the junction unmatched. The CDR3 totals 15 residues. Combining the CDR3 with reference TRBV19 and TRBJ1-2 gives the whole variable domain DGGITQSPKYLFRKEGQNVTLSCEQNLNHDAMYWYRQDPGQGLRLIYYSQIVNDFQKGDIAEGYSVSREKKESFPLTVTSAQKNPTAFYLCASTLTGTGGYGYTFGSGTRLTVV.

The rearrangement links TRBV19 to TRBJ1-1, with a tentative D call TRBD1 (6 bases). Trimming removed 5 bases from V and 5 bases from J, with 12 bases in between. Germline V gene sequence: CDR1 LNHDA, CDR2 SQIVND (reference sequence). CDR3 length equals 13 residues. The DNA for the CDR3 is TGTGCCAGTAGTGCCACAGGGAGAACTGAAGCTTTCTTT. This codes for CASSATGRTEAFF.